This TCR beta chain emerged from a study of CD8 T cells in Susac syndrome (dated by TCRdb to 2018 to 2020). Regarding the study in general: Whether CD8+ T cell activation and differentiation in Susac syndrome was antigen driven was tested using repertoire sequencing.

RNA was extracted using the RNeasy kit, and about 0.5 to 1 ug of the RNA was reverse transcribed with random hexamers. TCR beta CDR3 regions were amplified with the immunoSEQ multiplex PCR assay covering 54 Vbeta and 13 Jbeta segments. To correct PCR amplification bias, a synthetic template baseline was used for both primer optimization and computational correction. In the paper's pipeline: Only productive sequences were kept, with reads annotated to V, D and J genes according to IMGT and analyzed in immunoSEQ Analyzer. Clonality was computed as one minus Shannon entropy normalized by log2 of the number of productive unique sequences. For each patient and control, public and private clones were evaluated among the 100 most prevalent clones. Clones were defined as Susac-specific if absent from the healthy and MS cohorts, from roughly 1,100 published viral clones and from other ImmuneACCESS disease sequences. TCRdb reprocessing: public reads trimmed at Q25 with fastp, clones called with MiXCR, in-frame beta chains kept. Each CDR3 protein gets just one entry, which takes the most common genes and DNA from the rows behind it. Here the V and J calls rest on TCRdb's processing, not on the authors' analysis. This sample comprises 230,000 or so distinct CDR3 sequences, 95% of them detected only once. The top ten constitute about 0.091% of the sample.

High-throughput TCR beta sequencing profiled peripheral blood CD8+ and CD4+ T cells from healthy donors, Susac syndrome patients and multiple sclerosis patients. The multiple sclerosis controls were treatment-naive patients who had stable or active relapsing-remitting disease and met the revised McDonald criteria. Bulk CD8+ and CD4+ T cells were purified by magnetic negative isolation, whereas CD8+ TEMRA cells were enriched by FACS. Blood was drawn into EDTA tubes, processed within 24 hours, and PBMCs were isolated by density gradient centrifugation. PBMCs intended for TCR sequencing were cryopreserved in liquid nitrogen and were subsequently thawed in a 37 degrees C water bath. Purity of sorted or isolated CD4+, CD8+ and CD8+ TEMRA cells was at least 90%. Study-wide conclusions, independent of this receptor: The number of individuals in the TCR sequencing and HLA analysis was recognized as being relatively small.

The CDR3 measures 12 amino acids from cysteine to phenylalanine. Only the CDR3 portion is preserved as DNA: 36 bases, with reading frame beginning at the first base. As encoded in the germline V gene, CDR1 is SQVTM while CDR2 is ANQGSEA. At the junction V is shortened by 3 bases and J by 5 bases, with 11 bases in between. As concerns this clonotype: Its antigen is currently not known. Qualities for individual bases were not recorded, and no much larger clone is one base off.

The source is a human donor with multiple sclerosis. Sequencing was performed on CD4+ T cells from PBMCs. The chain was built from TRBV29-1 and TRBJ2-7; confidence is insufficient to name the D gene. CDR3 reads: CSVEGQGDEQYF. The bases are TGCAGCGTTGAGGGTCAAGGAGACGAGCAGTACTTC.